This T cell receptor (beta chain) derives from a study of cytomegalovirus exposure and HLA in healthy donors. V lost 3 bases, J lost 2 bases, and 4 bases stayed unmatched. Per germline, CDR1 SGHKS and CDR2 YYEKEE (reference sequence). The CDR3 is 15 residues long. At collection, donors were nominally healthy, but unrecorded immune exposures were probable. This PCR relied on a set of 60 Vbeta primers and 13 Jbeta primers. Measured with immunoSEQ multiplex PCR; TCRdb has only the in-frame clones, and not every one. Here the sample spans roughly 140,000 clones, under 85% being singletons. This chain links TRBV5-5 with TRBJ1-2, with 10 bases matching TRBD1. Sample: PBMCs. This TCR came from a woman aged 35 to 49 in good health and CMV-seropositive. The CDR3, as DNA: TGTGCCAGCAGCTGGGGACAGGGGAAGAACTATGGCTACACCTTC. Amino acid sequence: CASSWGQGKNYGYTF.